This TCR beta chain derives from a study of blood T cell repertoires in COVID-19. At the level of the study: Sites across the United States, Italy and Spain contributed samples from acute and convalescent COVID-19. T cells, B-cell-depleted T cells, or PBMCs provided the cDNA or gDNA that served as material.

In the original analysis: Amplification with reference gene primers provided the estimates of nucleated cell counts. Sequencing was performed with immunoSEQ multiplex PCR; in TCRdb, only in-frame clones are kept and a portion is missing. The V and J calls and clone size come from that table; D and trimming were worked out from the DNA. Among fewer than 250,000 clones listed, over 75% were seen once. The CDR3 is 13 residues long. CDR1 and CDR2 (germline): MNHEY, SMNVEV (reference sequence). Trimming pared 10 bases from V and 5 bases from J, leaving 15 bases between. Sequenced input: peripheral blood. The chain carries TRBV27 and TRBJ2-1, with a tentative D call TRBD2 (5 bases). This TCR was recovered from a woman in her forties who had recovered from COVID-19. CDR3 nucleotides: TGTGCCACTCATAGCGAACTCAACAATGAGCAGTTCTTC. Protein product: CATHSELNNEQFF.